This TCR beta chain is from a study of brain metastases from non-small cell lung cancer. This CDR3 contains 17 residues. CDR1 LGHDT and CDR2 YNNKEL come from the germline V gene (reference sequence). V shed 4 bases, J shed 2 bases, and the junction held 5 bases outside the gene matches. TCRdb's copy holds only in-frame clones and misses some; the assay was immunoSEQ multiplex PCR. The sample consists of 4,000 to 4,500 clones, around 89% of them appearing once. Study-level findings and limits: In approximately 60% of brain metastases, T-cell clones were expanded compared with matched primary tumors. Compared with primary tumors, brain metastases showed less T-cell infiltration. TCR repertoires overlapped largely between brain metastases and matched primaries.

With regard to this clone: Its antigen is not identified.

The TCR comes from a donor aged 40 or older with non-small cell lung cancer. Source material: primary lung tumor tissue. The rearrangement uses TRBV3-1 (or the pseudogene TRBV3-2) and TRBJ2-3; TRBD2 agrees at 14 bases. The CDR3: CASSRTSGGPNTDTQYF. The CDR3 DNA follows: TGTGCCAGCAGCCGGACTAGCGGGGGGCCAAACACAGATACGCAGTATTTT.